The 18 T cell receptor beta chains listed next were all sequenced from one sample in a study of response to subunit inactivated influenza vaccine. TCRdb reanalysed the RT-PCR reads using MiXCR and keeps one entry per CDR3 protein. The sample shows more than 450,000 distinct CDR3 sequences, under 9% of them seen only once. Specimen: PBMCs from blood, collected roughly 24 months after vaccination. These receptors were obtained from a man aged 45 to 70 who received an inactivated influenza vaccine.

The sample holds a few counts of this clonotype. V is TRBV20-1 and J is TRBJ2-3, with 9 positions matching TRBD2. Germline assignment: CDR1 DFQATT and CDR2 SNEGSKA (reference sequence). The CDR3 length is 14 residues. V gave up 4 bases and J gave up 3 bases; unmatched junction bases: 5. For the CDR3, the DNA is TGCAGTGCTAAGCGGGGGGCGGCTACAGATACGCAGTATTTT. Translation gives CSAKRGAATDTQYF.

This clonotype has just a few counts. This chain links TRBV19 with TRBJ2-6; tentatively, D is TRBD2 (7 bases). This CDR3 is 16 amino acids long. Trimming pared 6 bases from V and 4 bases from J, leaving 16 bases between. Germline V gene data show CDR1 as LNHDA and CDR2 as SQIVND (reference sequence). The CDR3 nucleotides are TGTGCCAGTAGACTCAGGGGAGGGTTCGGGGCCAACGTCCTGACTTTC. Translation: CASRLRGGFGANVLTF.

The chain couples TRBV6-1 to TRBJ1-5; D uncertain. With 4 bases removed from V and 11 bases from J, the gap between germline ends came to 9 bases. CDR1 and CDR2 (germline): MNHNS, SASEGT. This CDR3 is built from 11 residues. The CDR3 region is CASSGGLTQHF. The CDR3 nucleotides read TGTGCCAGCAGTGGTGGGCTAACCCAGCATTTT.

This clonotype was seen only a few times. The CDR3 region has the DNA TGTGCCAGCACGACACCAGGGTACACTGAAGCTTTCTTT. This gives the protein CASTTPGYTEAFF. The J gene is TRBJ1-1, the V gene TRBV28; D perhaps matches TRBD1 (5 bases). Germline values: CDR1 MDHEN, CDR2 SYDVKM. The V end lost 7 bases, the J end lost 3 bases, and 12 bases lay between the germline ends. The CDR3 is 13 amino acids.

This clonotype was seen a handful of times. The gene calls are TRBV4-1 and TRBJ1-2; D may be TRBD1 (6 bases). Trimming shortened V by 0 bases and J by 5 bases, and 16 bases separated the two germline ends. The V gene's germline CDR1 is MGHRA and CDR2 YSYEKL. The CDR3 totals 16 residues. In DNA form, the CDR3 reads TGCGCCAGCAGCCAAGATCGAGCAGGGGTCTGGTATGGCTACACCTTC. Amino acid sequence: CASSQDRAGVWYGYTF.

The J gene is TRBJ2-1, the V gene TRBV5-5; perhaps D is TRBD1 or TRBD2 (5 bases each). Germline V CDR1 and CDR2: SGHKS, YYEKEE (reference sequence). V lost 4 bases and J 5 bases, leaving 16 bases between the germline ends. The CDR3 consists of 15 residues. The CDR3 loop is CASSGGPGQDNEQFF. The CDR3 bases are TGTGCCAGCAGCGGGGGACCCGGTCAAGACAATGAGCAGTTCTTC. Supplemented by reference TRBV5-5 and TRBJ2-1, the full variable domain reads DAGVTQSPTHLIKTRGQQVTLRCSPISGHKSVSWYQQVLGQGPQFIFQYYEKEERGRGNFPDRFSARQFPNYSSELNVNALLLGDSALYLCASSGGPGQDNEQFFGPGTRLTVL.

The chain recombines TRBV14 with TRBJ2-3, with D uncertain. Trimming left V 5 bases short and J 3 bases short, with 9 bases between. The CDR3 has 13 amino acids. Germline CDR1 is SGHDN and CDR2 is FVKESK. CDR3 in DNA: TGTGCCAGCAGCATGGGTTTGACAGATACGCAGTATTTT. Encoded protein: CASSMGLTDTQYF.

Many counts were recorded for this clonotype. The rearrangement joins TRBV20-1 to TRBJ2-1; D gene ambiguous. Germline V gene sequence: CDR1 DFQATT, CDR2 SNEGSKA (reference sequence). CDR3 size: 15 residues. Trimming took off 3 bases at V and 1 base at J, with 13 bases between the two ends. CDR3 sequence: CSARDMARSYNEQFF. The DNA for the CDR3 is TGCAGTGCTAGGGATATGGCACGATCCTACAATGAGCAGTTCTTC.

This clonotype was seen many times. The V gene is TRBV10-3, the J gene TRBJ2-1, with D maybe TRBD2 (5 bases). Germline V gene data show CDR1 as ENHRY and CDR2 as SYGVKD. CDR3 length: 13 amino acids. Trimming removed 3 bases at V and 10 bases at J, with 13 bases between. CDR3 in amino acids: CAISDERAGEQFF. The CDR3 region has the DNA TGTGCCATCAGTGATGAGAGGGCAGGCGAGCAGTTCTTC.

This clonotype showed up just once. Just one base apart from a much larger clone, this may be a read error. V gene TRBV29-1 combines with J gene TRBJ2-3; possible D gene TRBD1, 6 bases. Germline loops: CDR1 SQVTM, CDR2 ANQGSEA. The CDR3 spans 12 residues. V lost 7 bases, J lost 4 bases, and 12 bases lay in between. The DNA of the CDR3 is TGCAGCGGACAGGACAGCGCAGATACGCAGTATTTT. Its protein is CSGQDSADTQYF.

This clonotype appeared many times. The chain couples TRBV30 to TRBJ2-1; D tentatively fits TRBD1 or TRBD2 (5 bases each). In germline, CDR1 is GTSNPN, CDR2 SVGIG (reference sequence). V shed 0 bases and J shed 0 bases, with 15 bases lying between them. CDR3 length: 17 amino acids. The CDR3: CAWSVRGRSSSYNEQFF. The CDR3 nucleotides read TGTGCCTGGAGTGTACGGGGCCGATCCAGCTCCTACAATGAGCAGTTCTTC.

There are many counts of this clonotype. The V and J genes are TRBV5-1 and TRBJ1-6; D unclear. Germline V lookup: CDR1 SGHRS, CDR2 YFSETQ. V was pared by 8 bases and J by 9 bases, with 3 bases between. There are 9 residues in the CDR3. CDR3 residues: CASSSPLHF. CDR3 nucleotide sequence: TGCGCCAGTTCTTCACCCCTCCACTTT. The complete variable domain, with remaining parts taken from reference TRBV5-1 and TRBJ1-6, reads KAGVTQTPRYLIKTRGQQVTLSCSPISGHRSVSWYQQTPGQGLQFLFEYFSETQRNKGNFPGRFSGRQFSNSRSEMNVSTLELGDSALYLCASSSPLHFGNGTRLTVT.

This clonotype was seen many times. The chain couples TRBV7-9 to TRBJ1-2, with D hard to call. Trimming pared 5 bases from V and 0 bases from J, leaving 13 bases between. Germline loops: CDR1 SEHNR, CDR2 FQNEAQ (reference sequence). The CDR3 covers 15 residues. The CDR3 DNA is TGTGCCAGCAGCCCGAGGGCAAGCACTAACTATGGCTACACCTTC. Translated, it gives CASSPRASTNYGYTF. Looking up the rest from reference TRBV7-9 and TRBJ1-2 gives the full variable domain: DTGVSQNPRHKITKRGQNVTFRCDPISEHNRLYWYRQTLGQGPEFLTYFQNEAQLEKSRLLSDRFSAERPKGSFSTLEIQRTEQGDSAMYLCASSPRASTNYGYTFGSGTRLTVV.

V gene TRBV5-5 combines with J gene TRBJ2-3, with D possibly TRBD1 on 7 matching bases. With 4 bases removed from V and 1 base from J, the gap between germline ends came to 13 bases. The V gene's germline CDR1 is SGHKS and CDR2 YYEKEE (reference sequence). The CDR3 totals 15 residues. For the CDR3, the DNA is TGTGCCAGCAGCGGGCGGGGACAGCGCACAGATACGCAGTATTTT. Residues: CASSGRGQRTDTQYF.

This sequence joins TRBV18 and TRBJ2-4, with D tentatively TRBD2 (6 bases). The germline gives CDR1 KGHSH, CDR2 LQKENI. The ends were cut back, 0 bases at V and 0 bases at J, with 9 bases in the middle. CDR3 size: 16 residues. The CDR3 nucleotides are TGTGCCAGCTCACCACCTAGGACTATAGCCAAAAACATTCAGTACTTC. Protein sequence: CASSPPRTIAKNIQYF. The full variable domain, completed using reference TRBV18 and TRBJ2-4, is NAGVMQNPRHLVRRRGQEARLRCSPMKGHSHVYWYRQLPEEGLKFMVYLQKENIIDESGMPKERFSAEFPKEGPSILRIQQVVRGDSAAYFCASSPPRTIAKNIQYFGAGTRLSVL.

J is TRBJ2-1 and V is TRBV20-1, with 7 bases lining up with TRBD2. The CDR3 sequence is 13 residues long. In germline, CDR1 is DFQATT, CDR2 SNEGSKA (reference sequence). The CDR3 spells CSASSAGSLYGFF. In DNA, the CDR3 is TGCAGCGCTTCATCAGCGGGGAGTTTGTATGGGTTCTTC.

The rearrangement uses TRBV6-1 and TRBJ2-2, with D uncertain. The V and J ends lost 6 bases and 4 bases respectively, with 12 bases between them. Germline assignment: CDR1 MNHNS and CDR2 SASEGT. The CDR3 has 14 amino acids. The CDR3 DNA reads TGTGCCAGCAGCCTCCTCAGCGCCACCGGGGAGCTGTTTTTT. This sequence encodes CASSLLSATGELFF.

This clonotype was detected many times. The rearrangement uses TRBV20-1 and TRBJ2-1, with TRBD2 matching 10 bases. CDR3 length: 14 residues. Germline trimming cut 0 bases from V and 6 bases from J; bases unmatched to any gene: 2. Looked up from germline, CDR1 is DFQATT and CDR2 is SNEGSKA (reference sequence). CDR3 protein: CSAREGTSANEQFF. DNA for the CDR3: TGCAGTGCTAGAGAGGGGACTAGCGCCAATGAGCAGTTCTTC.